This TCR beta chain was retrieved from a study of cytomegalovirus exposure and HLA in healthy donors. The overall study: The roughly 110 validation repertoires matched the approximately 700 first-cohort repertoires in platform, a later analysis reported.

Study outcomes and limitations: Some TCR beta chains (roughly 160 of them) were listed as cytomegalovirus-associated. For most TCR sequences rarity was the rule, although some public TCRs occurred in many donors.

Of note for this clone: Its antigen is unknown.

Repertoires were generated with immunoSEQ multiplex PCR, while TCRdb's copy carries only in-frame clones and drops some. The sample shows about 98,000 clones, about 88% of them seen only once. V gave up 2 bases and J gave up 1 base, with 8 bases separating them. This CDR3 has 14 amino acids. Germline V lookup: CDR1 MDHEN, CDR2 SYDVKM. It was the roughly 120-subject validation cohort, separate from the roughly 700-subject first cohort, to which the donors belonged. What was sequenced was PBMCs. This sequence originates from a man younger than 35 in good health and CMV-seropositive. The chain joins TRBV28 to TRBJ1-1; D unclear. The CDR3 DNA reads TGTGCCAGCAGTTTAAGGCAGGCGAACACTGAAGCTTTCTTT. It translates to CASSLRQANTEAFF.